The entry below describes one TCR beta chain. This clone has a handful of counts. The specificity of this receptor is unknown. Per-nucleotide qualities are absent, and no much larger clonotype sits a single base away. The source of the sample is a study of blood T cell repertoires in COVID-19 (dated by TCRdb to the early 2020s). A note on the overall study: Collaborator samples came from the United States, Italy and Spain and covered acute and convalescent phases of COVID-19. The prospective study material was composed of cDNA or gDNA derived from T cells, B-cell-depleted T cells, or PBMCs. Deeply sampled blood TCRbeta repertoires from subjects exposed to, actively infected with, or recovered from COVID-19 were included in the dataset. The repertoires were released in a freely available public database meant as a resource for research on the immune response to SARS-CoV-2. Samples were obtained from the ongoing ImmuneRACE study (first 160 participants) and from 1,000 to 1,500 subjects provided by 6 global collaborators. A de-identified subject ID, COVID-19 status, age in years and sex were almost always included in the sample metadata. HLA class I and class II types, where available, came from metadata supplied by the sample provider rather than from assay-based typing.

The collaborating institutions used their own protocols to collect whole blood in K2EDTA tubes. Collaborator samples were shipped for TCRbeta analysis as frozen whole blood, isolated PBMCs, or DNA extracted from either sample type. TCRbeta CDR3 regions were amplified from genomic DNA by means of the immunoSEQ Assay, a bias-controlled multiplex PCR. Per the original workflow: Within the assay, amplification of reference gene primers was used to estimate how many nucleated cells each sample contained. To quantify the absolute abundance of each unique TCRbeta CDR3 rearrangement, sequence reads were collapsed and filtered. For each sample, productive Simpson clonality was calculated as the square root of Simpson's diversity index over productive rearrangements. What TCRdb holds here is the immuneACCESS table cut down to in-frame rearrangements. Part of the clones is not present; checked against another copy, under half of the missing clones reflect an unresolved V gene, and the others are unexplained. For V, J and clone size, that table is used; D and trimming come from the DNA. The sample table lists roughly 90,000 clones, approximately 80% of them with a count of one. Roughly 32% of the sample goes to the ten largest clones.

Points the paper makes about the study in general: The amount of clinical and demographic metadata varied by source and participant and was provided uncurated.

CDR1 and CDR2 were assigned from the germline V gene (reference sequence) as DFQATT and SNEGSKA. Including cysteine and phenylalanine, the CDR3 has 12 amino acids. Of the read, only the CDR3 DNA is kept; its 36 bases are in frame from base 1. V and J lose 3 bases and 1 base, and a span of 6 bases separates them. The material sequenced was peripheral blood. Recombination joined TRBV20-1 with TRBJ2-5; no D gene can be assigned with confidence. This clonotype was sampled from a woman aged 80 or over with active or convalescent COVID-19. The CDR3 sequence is CSASPVQETQYF. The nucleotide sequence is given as TGCAGTGCTAGTCCAGTCCAAGAGACCCAGTACTTC.